This T cell receptor beta chain was profiled in a study of T cells after yellow fever vaccination. Per the germline V gene, CDR1 is MDHEN and CDR2 is SYDVKM. Germline trimming cut 3 bases from V and 8 bases from J; bases unmatched to any gene: 8. The CDR3 consists of 16 residues. TCRdb reprocessed the 5' RACE reads with MiXCR, giving one entry per CDR3 protein. The sample has under 550,000 distinct CDR3 sequences, 21% seen once; the top ten hold 15% to 20%. The chain joins TRBV28 to TRBJ1-6; 9 bases agree with TRBD1. The TCR comes from a man between 18 and 35 years old who received the YFV17D yellow fever vaccine. Here the sequenced sample was PBMCs, taken approximately 20 days after the first yellow fever vaccination. CDR3 protein: CASSFGLGQGHSPLHF. The CDR3 region has the DNA TGTGCCAGCAGTTTCGGCCTTGGACAGGGGCATTCACCCCTCCACTTT. Looking up the rest from reference TRBV28 and TRBJ1-6 gives the full variable domain: DVKVTQSSRYLVKRTGEKVFLECVQDMDHENMFWYRQDPGLGLRLIYFSYDVKMKEKGDIPEGYSVSREKKERFSLILESASTNQTSMYLCASSFGLGQGHSPLHFGNGTRLTVT.